These 17 T cell receptor beta chains were sequenced from one sample in a study of T cells in Graves' hyperthyroidism and ophthalmopathy. TCR beta CDR3 region amplification was performed from RNA transcripts. The HTBI set primed first-round TCR CDR3 RT-PCR. From the multiplex PCR reads, TCRdb called clonotypes with MiXCR, one entry per CDR3 protein. The profile covers around 250,000 distinct CDR3 sequences, with approximately 14% appearing a single time and more than 10% taken by the ten largest. The sequencing input was blood. These receptors originate from a woman in her forties with Graves' hyperthyroidism that later progressed to Graves' ophthalmopathy.

This clonotype was seen repeatedly, ten times or more. The chain recombines TRBV11-3 with TRBJ2-1; 8 bases line up with TRBD2. V was pared by 4 bases and J by 2 bases, with 4 bases of the junction left unmatched. Germline CDR1 and CDR2: SGHNT and YENEEA. The CDR3 is made up of 15 amino acids. The CDR3 region is CASSYGRATYNEQFF. CDR3 bases: TGTGCCAGCAGCTACGGGAGGGCGACCTACAATGAGCAGTTCTTC. Complete variable domain (other parts from reference TRBV11-3 and TRBJ2-1): EAGVVQSPRYKIIEKKQPVAFWCNPISGHNTLYWYLQNLGQGPELLIRYENEEAVDDSQLPKDRFSAERLKGVDSTLKIQPAELGDSAVYLCASSYGRATYNEQFFGPGTRLTVL.

The sample holds many counts of this clonotype. The chain couples TRBV7-2 to TRBJ2-1, with D possibly TRBD2 on 6 matching bases. The CDR3 totals 14 residues. In germline, CDR1 is SGHTA, CDR2 FQGNSA. V was pared by 5 bases and J by 4 bases, with 12 bases between. This chain's CDR3 is CASSAGTYYNEQFF. The CDR3 region has the DNA TGTGCCAGCAGCGCCGGGACTTATTACAATGAGCAGTTCTTC.

This clonotype was counted at least ten times. This sequence joins TRBV15 and TRBJ1-5; D gene ambiguous. Germline V CDR1 and CDR2: LNHNV, YYDKDF (reference sequence). V lost 8 bases and J lost 1, with 9 bases in between. This CDR3 has 13 amino acids. This CDR3 reads CATEGGSNQPQHF. CDR3 in DNA: TGTGCCACCGAAGGAGGGAGCAATCAGCCCCAGCATTTT.

The gene calls are TRBV5-1 and TRBJ1-5, with D perhaps matching TRBD1 (5 bases). This CDR3 has 15 residues. The germline CDR1 and CDR2 sequences are SGHRS and YFSETQ. V was shortened by 7 bases and J by 2 bases, with 16 bases between the two germline ends. The CDR3 spells CASGPEGARNQPQHF. In nucleotides, the CDR3 is TGCGCCAGCGGCCCTGAAGGGGCCCGCAATCAGCCCCAGCATTTT.

This clonotype was counted many times. The chain combines TRBV24-1 with TRBJ2-1, with 8 positions matching TRBD1. Per germline, CDR1 KGHDR and CDR2 SFDVKD. CDR3 size: 14 residues. V lost 5 bases to trimming and J lost 7 bases; unmatched junction nucleotides: 6. CDR3 amino acids: CATSGYRGRNEQFF. The CDR3 region has the DNA TGTGCCACCAGTGGCTACAGGGGGAGAAATGAGCAGTTCTTC.

The sample holds many counts of this clonotype. CDR3 sequence: CASSASGVGTEAFF. CDR3 in DNA: TGTGCCAGCAGCGCCTCAGGGGTCGGCACTGAAGCTTTCTTT. The chain carries TRBV7-3 and TRBJ1-1; possible D gene TRBD1, 6 bases. The CDR3 runs to 14 residues. V lost 5 bases and J 4 bases, leaving 14 bases between the germline ends. The V gene's germline CDR1 is SGHTA and CDR2 FQGTGA.

This clonotype was seen at least ten times. Here the CDR3 reads CASSQGLSWELFF. The CDR3 DNA is TGTGCCAGCAGCCAAGGGCTCTCCTGGGAGCTGTTTTTT. V and J are TRBV14 and TRBJ2-2; D remains ambiguous. This CDR3 has 13 amino acids. The V gene lost 1 base and the J gene lost 9 bases, with 9 bases spanning the gap. Germline V gene sequence: CDR1 SGHDN, CDR2 FVKESK. The variable domain in full, completed from reference TRBV14 and TRBJ2-2, reads EAGVTQFPSHSVIEKGQTVTLRCDPISGHDNLYWYRRVMGKEIKFLLHFVKESKQDESGMPNNRFLAERTGGTYSTLKVQPAELEDSGVYFCASSQGLSWELFFGEGSRLTVL.

This rearrangement joins TRBV28 to TRBJ2-3; 7 bases are a match to TRBD1. V lost 5 bases and J lost 3; bases outside the gene matches: 8. The length of the CDR3 is 15 residues. CDR1 is MDHEN and CDR2 is SYDVKM in the germline V gene. CDR3 protein: CASSPQTGRTDTQYF. CDR3 coding DNA: TGTGCCAGCAGTCCCCAGACAGGGCGAACAGATACGCAGTATTTT.

This clonotype was seen ten or more times. V and J are TRBV7-2 and TRBJ2-1; D is uncertain. Germline values: CDR1 SGHTA, CDR2 FQGNSA. The CDR3 consists of 11 residues. Trimming shortened V by 6 bases and J by 8 bases, and 8 bases separated the two germline ends. CDR3 sequence: CASRAVDEQFF. DNA of the CDR3: TGTGCCAGCAGAGCCGTGGATGAGCAGTTCTTC.

This clonotype occurred many times. The CDR3 reads CASSLGLAGVGQYF. The CDR3 DNA sequence: TGTGCCAGCAGTTTGGGACTAGCGGGAGTAGGGCAGTACTTC. The V and J genes are TRBV28 and TRBJ2-7, with 14 bases fitting TRBD2. Germline V lookup: CDR1 MDHEN, CDR2 SYDVKM. This CDR3 region has 14 residues. V dropped 3 bases and J dropped 9; count of bases not matched to a gene: 4.

This clonotype was detected many times. The chain recombines TRBV12-3 or TRBV12-4 with TRBJ2-1; 10 nucleotides agree with TRBD1. The trim removed 2 bases at V and 5 bases at J, leaving 6 bases unmatched. This CDR3 contains 16 residues. CDR3 bases: TGTGCCAGCAGTTTAACCGGGACAGGGGAAGACAATGAGCAGTTCTTC. It yields the protein CASSLTGTGEDNEQFF.

As to this clonotype: A much larger clone lies a single base off, so this may be a read error. V and J are TRBV20-1 and TRBJ2-7; 9 positions agree with TRBD1. V lost 1 base to trimming and J lost 9 bases; unmatched junction nucleotides: 19. This CDR3 has 17 residues. Germline values: CDR1 DFQATT, CDR2 SNEGSKA (reference sequence). CDR3 region: CSARGGGIGTGKSVQYF. The CDR3 DNA sequence: TGCAGTGCTAGAGGAGGCGGTATCGGGACAGGGAAGTCCGTGCAGTACTTC.

This clonotype was counted at least ten times. The rearrangement joins TRBV12-3 or TRBV12-4 to TRBJ2-2, with a tentative D call TRBD2 (6 bases). Trimming stripped 8 bases from V and 7 bases from J, with 11 bases between. This CDR3 spans 12 amino acids. The DNA of the CDR3 is TGTGCCAGCGACTCCGGGGGCGGGGAGCTGTTTTTT. Encoded protein: CASDSGGGELFF.

This clonotype occurred a few times. Germline is not matched at one junction end, which may reflect a read error. The V and J genes are TRBV10-3 and TRBJ2-7; 7 bases line up with TRBD1. The germline gives CDR1 ENHRY, CDR2 SYGVKD. CDR3 length equals 18 residues. As DNA, the CDR3 is TGTGCCATCAGTGGTCCGGGACAGCTATTCTACCCCGCAGGGGAGCAGCACTTC. Its protein product is CAISGPGQLFYPAGEQHF.

Only one count was recorded for this clonotype. The chain is built from TRBV7-9 and TRBJ2-7; 8 bases line up with TRBD1. CDR3 size: 15 residues. The trim removed 2 bases at V and 4 bases at J, leaving 7 bases unmatched. The germline V gene has CDR1 SEHNR and CDR2 FQNEAQ (reference sequence). CDR3 nucleotides: TGTGCCAGCAGCTTAACCCGGACAGGGTCTTACGAGCAGTACTTC. Translating it yields CASSLTRTGSYEQYF.

This clonotype was found many times. The chain recombines TRBV11-2 with TRBJ1-3; possibly TRBD1 for D (5 bases). With 1 base removed from V and 2 bases from J, the gap between germline ends came to 6 bases. The CDR3 is 14 residues long. CDR1 SGHAT and CDR2 FQNNGV come from the germline V gene. This chain's CDR3 is CASSLARAGNTIYF. DNA for the CDR3: TGTGCCAGCAGCTTAGCCAGGGCTGGAAACACCATATATTTT.

This clonotype came up many times. The rearrangement joins TRBV6-1 to TRBJ1-2; TRBD1 matches at 7 bases. This CDR3 is built from 14 residues. Germline V gene sequence: CDR1 MNHNS, CDR2 SASEGT. V shed 6 bases, J shed 4 bases, and the junction held 8 bases outside the gene matches. The chain's CDR3 is CASRAQDRIYGYTF. The CDR3 bases are TGTGCCAGCAGAGCCCAGGACAGGATCTATGGCTACACCTTC.